This is a list of T cell receptor beta chains from one sample in a study of T cells after yellow fever vaccination. TCRdb passed the 5' RACE reads through MiXCR, listing each CDR3 protein once. Altogether about 300,000 distinct CDR3 sequences are present, approximately 8% being singletons, with the ten largest covering about 3.7%. The starting material was CD4+ T cells sorted from PBMCs, obtained 5 days after the yellow fever booster vaccination. These receptors originate from a man between 18 and 29 years old who received the YFV17D yellow fever vaccine. Both conserved end residues are part of each CDR3. Fields, in order: V gene, J gene, D gene, clone size, CDR3 protein, CDR3 DNA. The D gene is left open where the match is weak. The listing skips clone size in some rows; elsewhere it reads once, few, many or a size class.

v_call: TRBV12-3/TRBV12-4; j_call: TRBJ1-6; d_call: NA; clone_size: many; cdr3_aa: CASSLLNNSPLHF; cdr3_nt: TGTGCCAGCAGTTTGCTGAATAATTCACCCCTCCACTTT
v_call: TRBV7-2; j_call: TRBJ1-2; d_call: NA; clone_size: once; cdr3_aa: CASRGGGAYGYTF; cdr3_nt: TGTGCCAGCCGGGGGGGCGGAGCCTATGGCTACACCTTC
v_call: TRBV4-1; j_call: TRBJ2-5; d_call: NA; clone_size: NA; cdr3_aa: CASSPEGQPRETQYF; cdr3_nt: TGCGCCAGCAGCCCGGAGGGACAGCCCCGGGAGACCCAGTACTTC
v_call: TRBV10-3; j_call: TRBJ2-5; d_call: NA; clone_size: NA; cdr3_aa: CAISDPGRAQETQYF; cdr3_nt: TGTGCCATCAGTGACCCTGGACGTGCTCAAGAGACCCAGTACTTC
v_call: TRBV10-3; j_call: TRBJ2-6; d_call: NA; clone_size: few; cdr3_aa: CAIHGGQGMPNVLTF; cdr3_nt: TGTGCCATCCACGGGGGGCAGGGGATGCCCAACGTCCTGACTTTC
v_call: TRBV7-2; j_call: TRBJ2-5; d_call: TRBD2; clone_size: many; cdr3_aa: CASSSGTSGGQGAEETQYF; cdr3_nt: TGTGCCAGCAGCTCAGGGACTAGCGGGGGGCAGGGAGCGGAAGAGACCCAGTACTTC
v_call: TRBV7-8; j_call: TRBJ2-2; d_call: NA; clone_size: many; cdr3_aa: CASSLSGNTGELFF; cdr3_nt: TGTGCCAGCAGCTTAAGCGGGAACACCGGGGAGCTGTTTTTT
v_call: TRBV4-2; j_call: TRBJ1-2; d_call: NA; clone_size: few; cdr3_aa: CASSQVMDEGIGGYTF; cdr3_nt: TGTGCCAGCAGCCAAGTGATGGACGAAGGGATCGGGGGCTACACCTTC
v_call: TRBV14; j_call: TRBJ2-3; d_call: TRBD2; clone_size: NA; cdr3_aa: CASSPSGGTLTQYF; cdr3_nt: TGTGCCAGCAGCCCGAGCGGGGGGACCCTCACGCAGTATTTT
v_call: TRBV5-1; j_call: TRBJ2-2; d_call: NA; clone_size: NA; cdr3_aa: CASSLVRGRNTGELFF; cdr3_nt: TGCGCCAGCAGCTTGGTGCGGGGGCGAAACACCGGGGAGCTGTTTTTT
v_call: TRBV18; j_call: TRBJ1-6; d_call: NA; clone_size: NA; cdr3_aa: CASSPTGRGDYNSPLHF; cdr3_nt: TGTGCCAGCTCACCAACAGGGAGAGGGGACTATAATTCACCCCTCCACTTT
v_call: TRBV5-4; j_call: TRBJ2-1; d_call: NA; clone_size: many; cdr3_aa: CASSISTGNNEQFF; cdr3_nt: TGTGCCAGCAGCATCTCGACGGGTAACAATGAGCAGTTCTTC
v_call: TRBV5-4; j_call: TRBJ2-3; d_call: TRBD1; clone_size: many; cdr3_aa: CASSLDRGRDTQYF; cdr3_nt: TGTGCCAGCAGTTTGGACAGGGGAAGAGATACGCAGTATTTT
v_call: TRBV24-1; j_call: TRBJ2-1; d_call: NA; clone_size: many; cdr3_aa: CATSGRDLGEQFF; cdr3_nt: TGTGCCACCAGTGGACGCGATCTCGGAGAGCAGTTCTTC
v_call: TRBV4-1; j_call: TRBJ2-5; d_call: NA; clone_size: NA; cdr3_aa: CASSQPQEETQYF; cdr3_nt: TGCGCCAGCAGCCAACCCCAAGAAGAGACCCAGTACTTC
v_call: TRBV4-1; j_call: TRBJ1-2; d_call: TRBD1; clone_size: few; cdr3_aa: CASSQRDSGHYGYTF; cdr3_nt: TGCGCCAGCAGCCAAAGGGACAGCGGCCACTATGGCTACACCTTC
v_call: TRBV5-4; j_call: TRBJ1-2; d_call: TRBD1; clone_size: NA; cdr3_aa: CASSFMGQGANGYTF; cdr3_nt: TGTGCCAGCAGCTTTATGGGACAGGGGGCTAATGGCTACACCTTC
v_call: TRBV7-7; j_call: TRBJ2-5; d_call: TRBD1; clone_size: NA; cdr3_aa: CASSSSRDRAETQYF; cdr3_nt: TGTGCTAGCAGCTCGTCCCGGGACAGGGCGGAGACCCAGTACTTC
v_call: TRBV7-3; j_call: TRBJ2-5; d_call: TRBD1; clone_size: NA; cdr3_aa: CASSRDRAGGTETQYF; cdr3_nt: TGTGCCAGCAGCCGGGACAGGGCGGGCGGTACAGAGACCCAGTACTTC
v_call: TRBV12-3/TRBV12-4; j_call: TRBJ1-5; d_call: NA; clone_size: NA; cdr3_aa: CASSLGGTVNQPQHF; cdr3_nt: TGTGCCAGCAGTTTAGGGGGGACGGTCAATCAGCCCCAGCATTTT
v_call: TRBV20-1; j_call: TRBJ2-1; d_call: NA; clone_size: NA; cdr3_aa: CSASAGEGSYNEQFF; cdr3_nt: TGCAGTGCTAGCGCCGGGGAAGGCTCCTACAATGAGCAGTTCTTC
v_call: TRBV29-1; j_call: TRBJ1-3; d_call: NA; clone_size: NA; cdr3_aa: CSVEPRLTGNTIYF; cdr3_nt: TGCAGCGTTGAACCCCGCCTAACTGGAAACACCATATATTTT
v_call: TRBV7-2; j_call: TRBJ1-4; d_call: NA; clone_size: NA; cdr3_aa: CASSLGRVRGEELDEKLFF; cdr3_nt: TGTGCCAGCAGCTTAGGGCGGGTTAGGGGCGAGGAATTGGATGAAAAACTGTTTTTT
v_call: TRBV6-2/TRBV6-3; j_call: TRBJ2-4; d_call: NA; clone_size: many; cdr3_aa: CASSYRPQGGPAKNIQYF; cdr3_nt: TGTGCCAGCAGTTACCGCCCACAAGGGGGACCAGCCAAAAACATTCAGTACTTC
v_call: TRBV10-2; j_call: TRBJ2-2; d_call: TRBD2; clone_size: few; cdr3_aa: CASGGANTGELFF; cdr3_nt: TGCGCCAGCGGGGGGGCGAACACCGGGGAGCTGTTTTTT
v_call: TRBV6-2/TRBV6-3; j_call: TRBJ1-1; d_call: NA; clone_size: few; cdr3_aa: CASSDRITEAFF; cdr3_nt: TGTGCCAGCAGTGATCGTATCACTGAAGCTTTCTTT
v_call: TRBV6-6; j_call: TRBJ2-3; d_call: NA; clone_size: few; cdr3_aa: CASTPRIGGSDTQYF; cdr3_nt: TGTGCCAGCACTCCTCGGATAGGGGGGTCAGATACGCAGTATTTT
v_call: TRBV20-1; j_call: TRBJ2-3; d_call: TRBD2; clone_size: few; cdr3_aa: CSAPGLAGFTDTQYF; cdr3_nt: TGCAGTGCACCGGGACTAGCGGGATTCACAGATACGCAGTATTTT
v_call: TRBV19; j_call: TRBJ2-3; d_call: TRBD2; clone_size: few; cdr3_aa: CASGLADTQYF; cdr3_nt: TGTGCCAGCGGACTAGCGGATACGCAGTATTTT
v_call: TRBV5-1; j_call: TRBJ2-7; d_call: TRBD2; clone_size: NA; cdr3_aa: CASSLISGGGEQYF; cdr3_nt: TGCGCCAGCAGCTTGATCAGCGGGGGAGGCGAGCAGTACTTC
v_call: TRBV5-6; j_call: TRBJ2-3; d_call: TRBD1; clone_size: few; cdr3_aa: CASSLTGARRQSTDTQYF; cdr3_nt: TGTGCCAGCAGCTTGACAGGGGCCCGTCGTCAGAGCACAGATACGCAGTATTTT
v_call: TRBV20-1; j_call: TRBJ1-4; d_call: NA; clone_size: NA; cdr3_aa: CSASPIRGEKLFF; cdr3_nt: TGCAGTGCTAGTCCCATTCGGGGTGAAAAACTGTTTTTT
v_call: TRBV28; j_call: TRBJ2-5; d_call: NA; clone_size: few; cdr3_aa: CASSPPGLRQETQYF; cdr3_nt: TGTGCCAGCAGTCCCCCGGGGTTGAGGCAAGAGACCCAGTACTTC
v_call: TRBV6-2/TRBV6-3; j_call: TRBJ2-1; d_call: TRBD2; clone_size: few; cdr3_aa: CASSYIAGTSGGGPQFF; cdr3_nt: TGTGCCAGCAGTTACATAGCCGGGACTAGCGGGGGGGGGCCGCAGTTCTTC
v_call: TRBV5-1; j_call: TRBJ2-5; d_call: TRBD2; clone_size: few; cdr3_aa: CASSLDPSGGDQYF; cdr3_nt: TGCGCCAGCAGCTTGGATCCTAGCGGGGGGGACCAGTACTTC
v_call: TRBV4-3; j_call: TRBJ2-3; d_call: TRBD2; clone_size: few; cdr3_aa: CASSQDSAGGVDTQYF; cdr3_nt: TGCGCCAGCAGCCAGGATTCAGCGGGGGGGGTGGATACGCAGTATTTT
v_call: TRBV24-1; j_call: TRBJ2-4; d_call: NA; clone_size: few; cdr3_aa: CATSDGRLSVGKNIQYF; cdr3_nt: TGTGCCACCAGTGACGGAAGACTTTCCGTGGGCAAAAACATTCAGTACTTC
v_call: TRBV28; j_call: TRBJ1-3; d_call: NA; clone_size: few; cdr3_aa: CASSSTSISGNTIYF; cdr3_nt: TGTGCCAGCAGTTCGACATCAATCTCTGGAAACACCATATATTTT
v_call: TRBV6-5; j_call: TRBJ1-1; d_call: NA; clone_size: many; cdr3_aa: CASSYRGTAGSEAFF; cdr3_nt: TGTGCCAGCAGTTACCGCGGGACCGCGGGCTCTGAAGCTTTCTTT
v_call: TRBV10-3; j_call: TRBJ1-2; d_call: TRBD1; clone_size: many; cdr3_aa: CAISEPGTDTYGYTF; cdr3_nt: TGTGCCATCAGTGAGCCGGGGACAGACACTTATGGCTACACCTTC
v_call: TRBV20-1; j_call: TRBJ2-2; d_call: NA; clone_size: NA; cdr3_aa: CSARVRTGELFF; cdr3_nt: TGCAGTGCTAGAGTTCGAACCGGGGAGCTGTTTTTT
v_call: TRBV7-9; j_call: TRBJ2-5; d_call: TRBD2; clone_size: many; cdr3_aa: CASSHERIRGGGETQYF; cdr3_nt: TGTGCCAGCAGTCACGAAAGAATTCGGGGGGGAGGAGAGACCCAGTACTTC
v_call: TRBV10-3; j_call: TRBJ1-2; d_call: NA; clone_size: few; cdr3_aa: CAISTSGGANYGYTF; cdr3_nt: TGTGCCATCAGCACAAGTGGGGGAGCTAACTATGGCTACACCTTC
v_call: TRBV7-9; j_call: TRBJ2-6; d_call: TRBD2; clone_size: few; cdr3_aa: CASSRLAGGFTGANVLTF; cdr3_nt: TGTGCCAGCAGCCGACTGGCGGGGGGATTCACTGGGGCCAACGTCCTGACTTTC
v_call: TRBV15; j_call: TRBJ1-1; d_call: NA; clone_size: NA; cdr3_aa: CATSRGGVNTEAFF; cdr3_nt: TGTGCCACCAGCAGAGGGGGGGTGAACACTGAAGCTTTCTTT
v_call: TRBV18; j_call: TRBJ2-3; d_call: NA; clone_size: few; cdr3_aa: CASSPPDGPSTDTQYF; cdr3_nt: TGTGCCAGCTCACCACCGGACGGACCTAGCACAGATACGCAGTATTTT
v_call: TRBV2; j_call: TRBJ2-3; d_call: NA; clone_size: few; cdr3_aa: CASRPSFILDTQYF; cdr3_nt: TGTGCCAGCAGGCCTAGCTTTATTCTGGATACGCAGTATTTT
v_call: TRBV6-5; j_call: TRBJ2-7; d_call: NA; clone_size: few; cdr3_aa: CASSYSLMAEQYF; cdr3_nt: TGTGCCAGCAGTTACTCACTGATGGCAGAGCAGTACTTC
v_call: TRBV7-8; j_call: TRBJ1-6; d_call: TRBD1; clone_size: few; cdr3_aa: CASSATRQGNSPLHF; cdr3_nt: TGTGCCAGCAGCGCGACGAGACAGGGAAATTCACCCCTCCACTTT
v_call: TRBV7-3; j_call: TRBJ2-1; d_call: NA; clone_size: few; cdr3_aa: CASSLMADNEQFF; cdr3_nt: TGTGCCAGCAGCTTAATGGCCGACAATGAGCAGTTCTTC
v_call: TRBV14; j_call: TRBJ2-5; d_call: NA; clone_size: many; cdr3_aa: CASSHRAGRETQYF; cdr3_nt: TGTGCCAGCAGCCATAGAGCAGGACGGGAGACCCAGTACTTC
v_call: TRBV3-1; j_call: TRBJ2-7; d_call: NA; clone_size: few; cdr3_aa: CASSQALRAYEQYF; cdr3_nt: TGTGCCAGCAGCCAAGCCCTCAGGGCCTACGAGCAGTACTTC
v_call: TRBV10-3; j_call: TRBJ1-1; d_call: NA; clone_size: NA; cdr3_aa: CAISDSRRGADKNTEAFF; cdr3_nt: TGTGCCATCAGTGACTCCCGACGGGGGGCGGATAAAAACACTGAAGCTTTCTTT
v_call: TRBV7-9; j_call: TRBJ2-7; d_call: NA; clone_size: few; cdr3_aa: CASSFAGSSYEQYF; cdr3_nt: TGTGCCAGCAGCTTCGCAGGATCCTCCTACGAGCAGTACTTC
v_call: TRBV5-1; j_call: TRBJ2-6; d_call: NA; clone_size: NA; cdr3_aa: CASTQTGGAGANVLTF; cdr3_nt: TGCGCCAGCACCCAGACAGGAGGTGCTGGGGCCAACGTCCTGACTTTC
v_call: TRBV7-2; j_call: TRBJ1-1; d_call: NA; clone_size: NA; cdr3_aa: CASSYGDRGNTEAFF; cdr3_nt: TGTGCCAGCAGCTACGGCGATCGGGGAAACACTGAAGCTTTCTTT
v_call: TRBV5-6; j_call: TRBJ2-2; d_call: NA; clone_size: many; cdr3_aa: CASSLRAGTGELFF; cdr3_nt: TGTGCCAGCAGCTTGAGGGCTGGGACCGGGGAGCTGTTTTTT